This paragraph covers one TCR beta chain sequence. Selected positively for CCR7 and CD45RO-negative, naive CD8 cells excluded terminally differentiated effector memory CD45RA+ cells. The sample originates from a study of shared clonotypes between healthy human individuals. With 6 bases clipped from V and 3 bases from J, the junction kept 9 bases outside the gene matches. Germline V gives CDR1 MNHEY, CDR2 SMNVEV (reference sequence). The CDR3 extends over 15 amino acids. Here immunoSEQ multiplex PCR was the method, and the copy in TCRdb shows in-frame clones only, minus some. This table has about 2.1 million clones, 80% to 95% appearing once.

This sequence was found in a man aged 18 to 29 in good health. Some clones in this sample may be carry-over from other donors' samples. Sample: naive CD8+ T cells from PBMCs. The gene calls are TRBV27 and TRBJ2-7, with 9 bases matching TRBD2. CDR3 DNA sequence: TGTGCCAGCAGACCGACTAGCGGTGCCAACTACGAGCAGTACTTC. Translation: CASRPTSGANYEQYF.